This TCR beta chain was recovered during a study of cytomegalovirus exposure and HLA in healthy donors. Study results and limitations: Donors were assumed by presence/absence analyses to have roughly uniform sequencing depth. Usually a TCR sequence was rare, but some public TCRs were found in many donors.

CDR1 and CDR2 from the germline V gene are SGHDT and YYEEEE. This CDR3 has 17 amino acids. PCR used 60 Vbeta primers and 13 Jbeta primers. The repertoire was sequenced with immunoSEQ multiplex PCR; TCRdb's copy has only in-frame clones and lacks some. The sample lists about 150,000 clones; around 10% were seen once. Comment on this clone: Antigen specificity is unknown. An end of the junction does not agree with germline; a read error may underlie this.

Sequencing input: PBMCs. This clonotype was sampled from a male donor in good health and CMV-seronegative. The genes are TRBV5-6 and TRBJ2-5, with TRBD2 matching 13 bases. CDR3 sequence: CAGSFRTSGGRQETQYF. CDR3 sequence (DNA): TGTGCCGGCAGCTTTAGGACTAGCGGGGGAAGACAAGAGACCCAGTACTTC.